The present entry profiles one T cell receptor (beta chain) with its context. This sample was included in a study of blood T cell repertoires in COVID-19. Overall study context: Sites in the United States, Italy and Spain provided acute and convalescent COVID-19 samples. From T cells, B-cell-depleted T cells, or PBMCs came the material, which was cDNA or gDNA.

The Seattle patients joined while their infection was active and were tracked longitudinally afterward. V lost 4 bases, J lost 4 bases, and 6 bases stayed unmatched. The germline V gene encodes CDR1 KGHSH and CDR2 LQKENI. The CDR3 has 15 amino acids. In the original workflow: Counts of nucleated cells, estimated from reference gene primer amplification, were obtained. The protocol was immunoSEQ multiplex PCR, while the TCRdb copy is restricted to in-frame clones and leaves out a portion. D and trimming come from the DNA, and the V and J calls and clone size come from that table. The sample lists about 48,000 clones; about nine tenths were seen once.

This chain connects TRBV18 to TRBJ1-4; 7 positions agree with TRBD1. The sequence was collected from a woman at least 80 years old with COVID-19, enrolled during active disease. Sequenced material: peripheral blood. The CDR3 DNA follows: TGTGCCAGCTCACTTAACAGGGGTGGTAATGAAAAACTGTTTTTT. Residues: CASSLNRGGNEKLFF.